The present TCR beta chain was sequenced within a study of OX40 agonist ivuxolimab in advanced cancers. On the study more broadly: Dose-escalation patients suffered from hepatocellular carcinoma, melanoma, renal cell or head and neck cancer. Findings and limits, study-wide: CD4+ and CD8+ blood T cells expanded clonally by week 6 at 0.1 to 3.0 mg/kg. The mean number of expanded clones was higher in CD8+ T cells than in CD4+.

Method: immunoSEQ multiplex PCR; TCRdb's copy keeps in-frame clones and lacks some. The sample contains 55,000 to 80,000 clones, about 88% of which appear only once. As regards this clone: Its matching antigen is unknown.

Trimming took off 5 bases at V and 0 bases at J, with 6 bases between the two ends. This CDR3 spans 13 amino acids. CDR1 is SGHNT and CDR2 is YENEEA in the germline V gene. Autoimmune disease history or systemic immunosuppression led to patients being barred. The receptor's source is an adult with an advanced solid tumor such as melanoma, head and neck, liver or kidney cancer. The V and J genes are TRBV11-3 and TRBJ2-3; D is undetermined. The sequencing used CD4+ or CD8+ T cells sorted from blood, collected in a trial of the OX40 agonist ivuxolimab. The CDR3 DNA follows: TGTGCCAGCAGCCCCCCTAGCACAGATACGCAGTATTTT. Its protein product is CASSPPSTDTQYF. The full variable domain, completed using reference TRBV11-3 and TRBJ2-3, is EAGVVQSPRYKIIEKKQPVAFWCNPISGHNTLYWYLQNLGQGPELLIRYENEEAVDDSQLPKDRFSAERLKGVDSTLKIQPAELGDSAVYLCASSPPSTDTQYFGPGTRLTVL.